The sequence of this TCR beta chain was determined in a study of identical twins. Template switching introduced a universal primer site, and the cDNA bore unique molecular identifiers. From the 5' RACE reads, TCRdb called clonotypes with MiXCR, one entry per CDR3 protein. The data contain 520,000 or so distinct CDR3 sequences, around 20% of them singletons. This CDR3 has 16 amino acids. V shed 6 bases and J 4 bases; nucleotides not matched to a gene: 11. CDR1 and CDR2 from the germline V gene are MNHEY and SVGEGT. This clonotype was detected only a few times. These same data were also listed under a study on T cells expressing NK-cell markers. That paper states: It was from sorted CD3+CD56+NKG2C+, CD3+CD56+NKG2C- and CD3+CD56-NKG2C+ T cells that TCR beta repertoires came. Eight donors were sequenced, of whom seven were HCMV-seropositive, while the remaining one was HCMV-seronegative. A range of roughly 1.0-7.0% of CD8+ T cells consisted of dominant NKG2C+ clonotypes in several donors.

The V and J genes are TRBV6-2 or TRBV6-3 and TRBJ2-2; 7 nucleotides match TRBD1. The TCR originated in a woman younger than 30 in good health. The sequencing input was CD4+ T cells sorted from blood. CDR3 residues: CASRILGDRTTGELFF. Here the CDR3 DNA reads TGTGCCAGCAGAATATTAGGGGACAGAACCACCGGGGAGCTGTTTTTT.